Following are 27 T cell receptor beta chains from one sample sequenced in a study of shared clonotypes between healthy human individuals. Sequencing used immunoSEQ multiplex PCR; TCRdb keeps in-frame clones, though not all of them. This sample carries over 800,000 clones, almost 95% of them seen once, and the ten largest clones take 24%. Selected positively for CCR7 and CD45RO-negative, naive CD8 cells excluded terminally differentiated effector memory CD45RA+ cells. Sequencing was performed on naive CD8+ T cells sorted from blood. The receptors originated from a man between 25 and 39 years old in good health.

The rearrangement uses TRBV6-5 and TRBJ2-7, with TRBD2 as a possible D gene (5 bases). Trimming stripped 2 bases from V and 3 bases from J, with 8 bases between. The V gene's germline CDR1 is MNHEY and CDR2 SVGAGI. The CDR3 contains 13 residues. CDR3: CASSYGRGYEQYF. CDR3 bases: TGTGCCAGCAGTTACGGGAGAGGCTACGAGCAGTACTTC.

The J gene is TRBJ2-1, the V gene TRBV28; the match to TRBD1 covers 8 bases. From germline, CDR1 is MDHEN and CDR2 SYDVKM. V lost 0 bases and J lost 6; bases outside the gene matches: 1. CDR3 length: 14 amino acids. DNA of the CDR3: TGTGCCAGCAGTTTATGGGACAGGGTCAATGAGCAGTTCTTC. This sequence encodes CASSLWDRVNEQFF.

The chain links TRBV11-1 to TRBJ2-7; D uncertain. Germline V gives CDR1 SGHAT, CDR2 FQDESV (reference sequence). With 0 bases removed from V and 2 bases from J, the gap between germline ends came to 8 bases. The CDR3 contains 14 residues. The CDR3 DNA reads as TGTGCCAGCAGCTTAGCGGCAGCCGCCTACGAGCAGTACTTC. Protein product: CASSLAAAAYEQYF.

The genes are TRBV28 and TRBJ2-7; tentatively, D is TRBD1 (6 bases). V dropped 1 base and J dropped 5 bases, with 15 bases sitting between them. The CDR3 sequence is 15 residues long. Germline CDR1 and CDR2: MDHEN and SYDVKM. CDR3 loop: CASSLFPENRDEQYF. CDR3 DNA: TGTGCCAGCAGTTTATTTCCCGAGAACAGGGACGAGCAGTACTTC.

The chain couples TRBV27 to TRBJ2-3, with D perhaps TRBD2 (7 bases). This CDR3 has 16 residues. Trimming stripped 6 bases from V and 4 bases from J, with 20 bases between. CDR1 is MNHEY, CDR2 SMNVEV, per germline (reference sequence). The CDR3 sequence: CASSRLGGGEADTQYF. The CDR3 region has the DNA TGTGCCAGCAGCCGTCTGGGAGGGGGGGAGGCAGATACGCAGTATTTT.

This chain joins TRBV5-1 and TRBJ2-1; TRBD2 agrees at 10 bases. V gave up 0 bases and J gave up 4 bases; unmatched junction bases: 25. The CDR3 sequence is 23 residues long. In germline, CDR1 is SGHRS, CDR2 YFSETQ. CDR3 amino acids: CASSLAIRLGGLADSNSYNEQFF. The CDR3 DNA follows: TGCGCCAGCAGCTTGGCTATCCGTTTGGGTGGACTAGCGGACTCCAACTCTTACAATGAGCAGTTCTTC. Supplemented by reference TRBV5-1 and TRBJ2-1, the full variable domain reads KAGVTQTPRYLIKTRGQQVTLSCSPISGHRSVSWYQQTPGQGLQFLFEYFSETQRNKGNFPGRFSGRQFSNSRSEMNVSTLELGDSALYLCASSLAIRLGGLADSNSYNEQFFGPGTRLTVL.

V and J are TRBV11-2 and TRBJ2-7; 10 bases are shared with TRBD1. Looked up from germline, CDR1 is SGHAT and CDR2 is FQNNGV. CDR3 size: 18 residues. Germline trimming cut 2 bases from V and 1 base from J; bases unmatched to any gene: 11. CDR3 amino acids: CASSLPRDRGPESYEQYF. In nucleotides, the CDR3 is TGTGCCAGCAGCTTACCCCGGGACAGGGGTCCGGAGTCCTACGAGCAGTACTTC. Complete variable domain (other parts from reference TRBV11-2 and TRBJ2-7): EAGVAQSPRYKIIEKRQSVAFWCNPISGHATLYWYQQILGQGPKLLIQFQNNGVVDDSQLPKDRFSAERLKGVDSTLKIQPAKLEDSAVYLCASSLPRDRGPESYEQYFGPGTRLTVT.

Here the CDR3 DNA reads TGTGCCAGCAGTTCTTATGTCGCCAGCTACAATGAGCAGTTCTTC. It encodes CASSSYVASYNEQFF. The rearrangement uses TRBV27 and TRBJ2-1; D remains ambiguous. The V end was cut by 4 bases, the J end by 3 bases, with 13 bases between. CDR1 is MNHEY, CDR2 SMNVEV, per germline (reference sequence). CDR3 length equals 15 residues.

The count of this clone is one. V and J are TRBV4-1 and TRBJ2-7; D possibly corresponds to TRBD1 (6 bases). The V gene's germline CDR1 is MGHRA and CDR2 YSYEKL. The CDR3 contains 16 residues. V lost 1 base to trimming and J lost 2 bases, with 15 bases between them. CDR3 protein: CASSQAAGDLPYEQYF. CDR3 coding DNA: TGCGCCAGCAGCCAAGCAGCAGGGGACCTACCCTACGAGCAGTACTTC.

This chain links TRBV7-9 with TRBJ2-2; no definite D call. V was shortened by 5 bases and J by 0 bases, with 7 bases between the two germline ends. CDR3 size: 14 residues. Germline V lookup: CDR1 SEHNR, CDR2 FQNEAQ (reference sequence). The DNA for the CDR3 is TGTGCCAGCAGCCCTAACGCGAACACCGGGGAGCTGTTTTTT. Translation: CASSPNANTGELFF.

The CDR3 reads CASSPATQRDYNEQFF. The CDR3 bases are TGTGCCAGCAGCCCCGCTACCCAGCGGGATTACAATGAGCAGTTCTTC. The chain employs TRBV7-9 and TRBJ2-1; 7 bases are a match to TRBD2. There are 16 residues in the CDR3. After removal of 5 bases from V and 4 bases from J, the junction contained 11 bases not matched to a gene. Germline assignment: CDR1 SEHNR and CDR2 FQNEAQ (reference sequence).

The gene calls are TRBV4-1 and TRBJ2-2; 7 bases map to TRBD1. The CDR3 length is 17 residues. Germline loops: CDR1 MGHRA, CDR2 YSYEKL. The ends lost 4 bases at V and 4 bases at J; junction bases unmatched: 12. The CDR3 loop is CASSPRVGQAGTGELFF. In nucleotides, the CDR3 is TGCGCCAGCAGCCCAAGGGTCGGACAGGCGGGCACCGGGGAGCTGTTTTTT.

V is TRBV6-1 and J is TRBJ1-2, with D tentatively TRBD1 (6 bases). Germline V lookup: CDR1 MNHNS, CDR2 SASEGT. There are 15 residues in the CDR3. Trimming took 6 bases from V and 1 from J, leaving 15 bases between them. The CDR3, as DNA: TGTGCCAGCAGCTTTAGACAGGACTATAACTATGGCTACACCTTC. This gives the protein CASSFRQDYNYGYTF.

The V call is TRBV2, the J call TRBJ1-1; D not certain. The length of the CDR3 is 11 residues. Germline CDR1 reads SNHLY; CDR2 reads FYNNEI. Trimming removed 8 bases at V and 5 bases at J, with 9 bases between. The CDR3 loop reads CASPTGTEAFF. CDR3 bases: TGTGCCAGCCCCACCGGGACTGAAGCTTTCTTT.

The chain is built from TRBV18 and TRBJ2-5; 7 bases are a match to TRBD1. CDR3 length: 18 amino acids. V lost 5 bases, J lost 3 bases, and 18 bases stayed unmatched. Germline V gene sequence: CDR1 KGHSH, CDR2 LQKENI. CDR3 residues: CASSELWSEQGRKETQYF. The DNA for the CDR3 is TGTGCCAGCTCAGAACTTTGGTCAGAACAGGGGCGGAAAGAGACCCAGTACTTC.

The rearrangement links TRBV2 to TRBJ2-7, with 13 bases fitting TRBD2. Germline CDR1 SNHLY, CDR2 FYNNEI. With 3 bases clipped from V and 7 bases from J, the junction kept 9 bases outside the gene matches. There are 16 residues in the CDR3. As DNA, the CDR3 is TGTGCCAGCAGTGATGGTGGGACTAGCGGGGACGTTGAGCAGTACTTC. Translated, it gives CASSDGGTSGDVEQYF.

The V call is TRBV28, the J call TRBJ2-3; D might be TRBD2 (6 bases). This CDR3 comprises 15 residues. Trimming shortened V by 3 bases and J by 6 bases, and 16 bases separated the two germline ends. CDR1 is MDHEN, CDR2 SYDVKM, per germline. For the CDR3, the DNA is TGTGCCAGCAGTTTCGGCGGGACCCCGGCGGATACGCAGTATTTT. It specifies CASSFGGTPADTQYF.

The J gene is TRBJ2-2, the V gene TRBV6-1, with 9 bases fitting TRBD2. With 7 bases clipped from V and 3 bases from J, the junction kept 6 bases outside the gene matches. CDR1 MNHNS and CDR2 SASEGT come from the germline V gene. The CDR3 is made up of 15 amino acids. The CDR3 DNA sequence: TGTGCCAGCAAAGATAGCGGGAGCTACACCGGGGAGCTGTTTTTT. The encoded protein is CASKDSGSYTGELFF.

This chain uses TRBV27 with TRBJ2-7; TRBD1 matches 10 bases. V was clipped by 6 bases and J by 2 bases; unmatched bases: 7. From germline, CDR1 is MNHEY and CDR2 SMNVEV (reference sequence). This CDR3 region has 15 residues. The CDR3 DNA reads TGTGCCAGCAGCGCCTCCGGGACAGGGGCCTACGAGCAGTACTTC. It specifies CASSASGTGAYEQYF.

The chain combines TRBV27 with TRBJ2-1, with a weak D call TRBD2 (6 bases). The germline V and J ends were trimmed by 6 bases and 4 bases, with 13 bases remaining between them. This CDR3 contains 14 residues. The germline CDR1 and CDR2 sequences are MNHEY and SMNVEV (reference sequence). CDR3 residues: CASRRRERYNEQFF. The CDR3, as DNA: TGTGCCAGCAGACGTCGGGAGAGATACAATGAGCAGTTCTTC.

Concerning this clone itself: One end of the junction fails to match germline, which may point to a read error. This chain joins TRBV7-7 and TRBJ2-5; D gene ambiguous. The CDR3 is 13 residues long. Germline CDR1 reads SSHAT; CDR2 reads FNYEAQ (reference sequence). The CDR3: CASSLGIEETQYF. The CDR3 DNA reads TGTGCTAGCAGCTTAGGTATTGAGGAGACCCAGTACTTC.

This clone was recorded a few times. The rearrangement links TRBV4-1 to TRBJ2-1, with D perhaps matching TRBD1 (6 bases). V was shortened by 0 bases and J by 8 bases, with 17 bases between the two germline ends. The germline CDR1 and CDR2 sequences are MGHRA and YSYEKL. The CDR3 has 16 amino acids. The CDR3 region is CASSQEGRGNQDEQFF. In DNA, the CDR3 is TGCGCCAGCAGCCAAGAGGGCAGGGGAAATCAGGATGAGCAGTTCTTC.

CDR3 DNA sequence: TGTGCCACCAGCAGGACCGGGCCCACAACCGTAAACACCTTC. Translating gives CATSRTGPTTVNTF. The chain employs TRBV15 and TRBJ1-2; no clear D gene. V lost 3 bases and J lost 12, with 20 bases in between. The CDR3 runs to 14 residues. The germline V gene encodes CDR1 LNHNV and CDR2 YYDKDF (reference sequence).

The chain joins TRBV19 to TRBJ1-1, with D possibly TRBD1 on 6 matching bases. The CDR3 covers 11 residues. V gave up 3 bases and J gave up 11 bases, with 10 bases separating them. Germline V gene sequence: CDR1 LNHDA, CDR2 SQIVND (reference sequence). The CDR3 region is CASSIRGWAFF. The DNA of the CDR3 is TGTGCCAGTAGTATCAGGGGTTGGGCTTTCTTT.

The rearrangement joins TRBV11-2 to TRBJ2-7, with D maybe TRBD1 (6 bases). The CDR3 is 14 amino acids. V lost 6 bases, J lost 5 bases, and 17 bases lay in between. Germline V CDR1 and CDR2: SGHAT, FQNNGV. The CDR3 protein is CASRSPGQKNEQYF. In nucleotides, the CDR3 is TGTGCCAGCAGGTCCCCGGGACAAAAAAACGAGCAGTACTTC.

The genes are TRBV11-2 and TRBJ2-7; TRBD1 or TRBD2 may be the D gene (5 bases each). This CDR3 has 12 residues. CDR1 is SGHAT and CDR2 is FQNNGV in the germline V gene. Between the trimmed V and J ends, which lost 6 bases and 3 bases, there was a span of 9 bases. In DNA form, the CDR3 reads TGTGCCAGCAGACTAGACAGCTACGAGCAGTACTTC. Protein product: CASRLDSYEQYF.

This chain connects TRBV7-9 to TRBJ1-4; D is possibly TRBD1 (6 bases). Per the germline V gene, CDR1 is SEHNR and CDR2 is FQNEAQ (reference sequence). The CDR3 loop spans 16 amino acids. Trimming shortened V by 2 bases and J by 5 bases, and 15 bases separated the two germline ends. CDR3 region: CASSLNLGAMNEKLFF. In DNA, the CDR3 is TGTGCCAGCAGCTTAAACCTGGGGGCGATGAATGAAAAACTGTTTTTT. Drawing the rest from reference TRBV7-9 and TRBJ1-4, the complete variable domain is DTGVSQNPRHKITKRGQNVTFRCDPISEHNRLYWYRQTLGQGPEFLTYFQNEAQLEKSRLLSDRFSAERPKGSFSTLEIQRTEQGDSAMYLCASSLNLGAMNEKLFFGSGTQLSVL.